The clone carrying this T cell receptor (beta chain) was picked up one time. The antigen is unknown. Sequencing was performed with immunoSEQ multiplex PCR; in TCRdb, only in-frame clones are kept and a portion is missing. The repertoire holds 250,000 or so clones, with approximately 95% as singletons. This sample is drawn from a study of T cell responses to AZD1222 COVID-19 vaccine. Points from the study as a whole: Nearly half of spike-specific TCRs reportedly go after variant regions that carry no mutations. There were repertoire samples only from the period after the peak T cell response.

The length of the CDR3 is 13 residues. Trimming left V 7 bases short and J 8 bases short, with 17 bases between. Germline assignment: CDR1 MNHEY and CDR2 SVGAGI. The chain employs TRBV6-5 and TRBJ1-2, with D possibly TRBD1 on 6 matching bases. This clonotype was sampled from an adult in good health. Sequencing was performed on peripheral blood, taken on day 0 of AZD1222 vaccination. CDR3 DNA: TGTGCCAGCATGCTACAGGGTTCGGGCGGCTACACCTTC. Protein: CASMLQGSGGYTF.